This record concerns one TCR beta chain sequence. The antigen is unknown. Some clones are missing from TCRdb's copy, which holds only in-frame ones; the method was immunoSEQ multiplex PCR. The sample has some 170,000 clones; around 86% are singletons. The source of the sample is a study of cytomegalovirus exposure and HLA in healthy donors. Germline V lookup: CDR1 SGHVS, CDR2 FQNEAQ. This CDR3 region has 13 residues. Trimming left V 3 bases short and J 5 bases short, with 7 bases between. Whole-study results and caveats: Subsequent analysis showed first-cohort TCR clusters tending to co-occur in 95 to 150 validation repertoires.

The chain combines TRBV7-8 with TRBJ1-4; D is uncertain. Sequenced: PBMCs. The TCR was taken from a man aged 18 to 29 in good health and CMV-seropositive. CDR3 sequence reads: CASSFRGNEKLFF. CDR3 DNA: TGTGCCAGCAGCTTCCGGGGAAATGAAAAACTGTTTTTT.